This TCR beta chain emerged from a study of blood T cells in healthy people across ages. PCR was performed a second time for 7 to 11 cycles using a sample-barcoded 5' primer and a J-beta primer mix. MiXCR, run by TCRdb on the 5' RACE reads, gives a single entry per CDR3 protein. The sample records 750,000 or so distinct CDR3 sequences, roughly 25% being singletons. In each sample, at least 7 million PBMCs were isolated. V lost 6 bases to trimming and J lost 0 bases, with 18 bases between them. The V gene's germline CDR1 is SGHNT and CDR2 YENEEA. The CDR3 consists of 17 residues. The sample was also linked to a second study, of T cells of mothers and their children. Per that paper: The study obtained over 8 million TCR beta CDR3 reads per mother and 2.5 million to 3.5 million per child. Overlap in related mother-child pairs always slightly exceeded unrelated pairs, never significantly.

The J gene is TRBJ2-1, the V gene TRBV11-3; maybe TRBD2 (5 bases). The sequenced sample was blood. The TCR originated in a boy younger than 18 in good health. CDR3 sequence (DNA): TGTGCCAGCAGTCCCTTCAGAGATAGCGCCTCCTACAATGAGCAGTTCTTC. It yields the protein CASSPFRDSASYNEQFF.